Following are 3 T cell receptor beta chains from one sample sequenced in a study of T cell repertoires in cytomegalovirus infection. One entry per CDR3 protein results from TCRdb running MiXCR on the reads. Of around 530,000 distinct CDR3 sequences in the sample, approximately 26% were seen once. Sequenced material: PBMCs. These receptors were collected from a human donor in good health (CMV status not recorded). Some clones in this sample may be carry-over from other donors' samples.

Only a few counts were recorded for this clonotype. This chain connects TRBV6-2 or TRBV6-3 to TRBJ2-1, with unresolved D. V gave up 2 bases and J gave up 5 bases, with 7 bases separating them. The CDR3 covers 13 residues. CDR1 and CDR2 from the germline V gene are MNHEY and SVGEGT. The CDR3 nucleotides read TGTGCCAGCAGTTACCCCCCCCACAATGAGCAGTTCTTC. Encoded protein: CASSYPPHNEQFF.

The chain has TRBV6-5 and TRBJ1-2; D is perhaps TRBD1 (6 bases). The V gene's germline CDR1 is MNHEY and CDR2 SVGAGI. The CDR3 is made up of 15 amino acids. Trimming took 0 bases from V and 8 from J, leaving 16 bases between them. CDR3 sequence (DNA): TGTGCCAGCAGTTACTCACAGGGAGCATCGTGGGGCTACACCTTC. Translated: CASSYSQGASWGYTF.

The V gene is TRBV28, the J gene TRBJ1-2; 7 nucleotides line up with TRBD1. This CDR3 has 11 residues. Losses at the gene ends were 8 bases for V and 8 bases for J; bases not matched to a gene: 5. CDR1 is MDHEN, CDR2 SYDVKM, per germline. CDR3 bases: TGTGCCAGCCAGACAGGGAGAGGCTACACCTTC. This translates into CASQTGRGYTF.